Shown below are 20 T cell receptor beta chains from a single sample sequenced in a study of tumor and adjacent non-tumor tissue in lung cancer. TCRbeta libraries were built with three rounds of nested PCR, modified from ARM-PCR. From the multiplex PCR reads, TCRdb called clonotypes with MiXCR, one entry per CDR3 protein. In the table there are 55,000 to 75,000 distinct CDR3 sequences, around 60% of which are singletons. RNA was extracted from bulk tissue without any cell sorting. Source material: lung tumor tissue. The receptor source for this set is a man in his fifties or sixties with non-small cell lung cancer.

Regarding this clonotype: A read error is possible here, since a much larger clone lies one base away. J is TRBJ2-1 and V is TRBV10-3; 13 bases agree with TRBD2. The V and J ends lost 2 bases and 10 bases, in that order; junction bases with no gene match: 8. This CDR3 comprises 16 residues. The germline V gene encodes CDR1 ENHRY and CDR2 SYGVKD. CDR3 loop: CAISEGLAGEAGEQFF. CDR3 sequence (DNA): TGTGCCATCAGTGAGGGACTAGCGGGAGAGGCCGGCGAGCAGTTCTTC.

This clonotype was detected many times. J is TRBJ2-1 and V is TRBV10-3; D is ambiguous. Germline CDR1 ENHRY, CDR2 SYGVKD. This CDR3 spans 14 amino acids. Trimming took 0 bases from V and 3 from J, leaving 6 bases between them. CDR3 in DNA: TGTGCCATCAGTGAGTCGCAGGACTACAATGAGCAGTTCTTC. Its translation: CAISESQDYNEQFF.

This clonotype was seen a few times. Just one base apart from a much larger clone, this may be a read error. J is TRBJ2-2 and V is TRBV7-8; TRBD2 might be the D (6 bases). This CDR3 is built from 15 residues. The germline V gene has CDR1 SGHVS and CDR2 FQNEAQ. The CDR3 nucleotides read TGTGCCAACAGCTCCTATGGAGGGCTGACCGGGGAGCTGTTTTTT. It is translated as CANSSYGGLTGELFF.

V gene TRBV7-9 combines with J gene TRBJ2-7; D uncertain. Trimming removed 3 bases from V and 4 bases from J, with 19 bases in between. CDR3 length: 16 amino acids. Per germline, CDR1 SEHNR and CDR2 FQNEAQ (reference sequence). CDR3 region: CASSFSGVGNQYEQYF. The CDR3 DNA reads as TGTGCCAGCAGCTTTAGTGGTGTAGGGAACCAGTACGAGCAGTACTTC.

Turning to this clonotype: A read error may explain this, as a much larger clone is one base away. No conserved phenylalanine or tryptophan ends this CDR3, so it is likely a read error. The gene calls are TRBV11-2 and TRBJ2-7; either TRBD1 or TRBD2 may fit D (6 bases each). V was clipped by 5 bases and J by 3 bases, with 14 bases between them. The CDR3 is made up of 14 amino acids. Germline loops: CDR1 SGHAT, CDR2 FQNNGV. CDR3 sequence (DNA): TGTGCCAGCAGCCCCCCGGGGGACAACTACGAGCAGTACCTC. Translated, it gives CASSPPGDNYEQYL.

This clonotype was recorded only once. Possible read error: a much larger clone is one base away. This chain uses TRBV5-6 with TRBJ2-3; no clear D gene. This CDR3 is 14 amino acids long. CDR1 is SGHDT, CDR2 YYEEEE, per germline. CDR3 sequence reads: CASGKFREADTQCF. The CDR3 DNA sequence: TGTGCCAGCGGCAAGTTTCGTGAGGCAGATACGCAGTGTTTT.

The table lists this clonotype with a count of one. The junction and the germline gene differ at one end; a read error may be behind it. The chain links TRBV2 to TRBJ2-5; 10 bases map to TRBD2. CDR3 length equals 14 residues. CDR1 is SNHLY, CDR2 FYNNEI, per germline. Here the CDR3 DNA reads TGTGCCAGTAAGCTAGCGGGAGTCCAAGGGACCCAGTACTTC. Encoded protein: CASKLAGVQGTQYF.

This chain connects TRBV14 to TRBJ1-1; D ambiguous. This CDR3 is built from 16 residues. Trimming removed 1 base at V and 5 bases at J, with 17 bases between. The germline V gene encodes CDR1 SGHDN and CDR2 FVKESK. The DNA for the CDR3 is TGTGCCAGCAGCCAAGCGAGGGATGGGAGAACGACTGAAGCTTTCTTT. Residues: CASSQARDGRTTEAFF.

J is TRBJ1-4 and V is TRBV20-1; maybe TRBD1 (5 bases). CDR3 size: 15 residues. Germline V gene data show CDR1 as DFQATT and CDR2 as SNEGSKA (reference sequence). V dropped 4 bases and J dropped 8 bases, with 20 bases sitting between them. The CDR3 region is CSATQNKGDREKLFF. The DNA for the CDR3 is TGCAGTGCTACGCAAAACAAAGGGGATCGCGAAAAACTGTTTTTT.

Concerning this clonotype itself: An end of the junction does not agree with germline; a read error may underlie this. The chain combines TRBV11-2 with TRBJ2-1, with 7 bases fitting TRBD2. CDR1 is SGHAT, CDR2 FQNNGV, per germline. CDR3 length equals 15 residues. The CDR3 region is CAGSPSGGGGYEQSF. In DNA, the CDR3 is TGTGCCGGCAGCCCTTCTGGTGGGGGGGGTTATGAGCAGTCCTTC. The whole variable domain, filled in from reference TRBV11-2 and TRBJ2-1, reads EAGVAQSPRYKIIEKRQSVAFWCNPISGHATLYWYQQILGQGPKLLIQFQNNGVVDDSQLPKDRFSAERLKGVDSTLKIQPAKLEDSAVYLCAGSPSGGGGYEQSFGPGTRLTVL.

The V call is TRBV20-1, the J call TRBJ2-5; tentative D call: TRBD1 (5 bases). The CDR3 extends over 12 amino acids. Germline CDR1 reads DFQATT; CDR2 reads SNEGSKA (reference sequence). The CDR3 coding sequence is TGCACCCTGTCAGGGAATCGAGAGACCCAGTACTTC. Translating it yields CTLSGNRETQYF.

About this clonotype itself: One end of the junction fails to match germline, which may point to a read error. The chain combines TRBV11-3 with TRBJ2-3; D gene uncertain. Germline V lookup: CDR1 SGHNT, CDR2 YENEEA. This CDR3 is 14 amino acids long. The CDR3 coding sequence is TGTACCAGCAGCTTAGATCAGAACACAGATACGCAGTATTTT. It specifies CTSSLDQNTDTQYF.

On this clonotype: Being one base from a much bigger clone, this may be a read error. The chain employs TRBV29-1 and TRBJ2-5; D is perhaps TRBD1 (5 bases). The CDR3 consists of 14 residues. Germline lookup yields CDR1 SQVTM and CDR2 ANQGSEA. The CDR3 sequence is CGVPPRLSGETQYF. The CDR3 DNA follows: TGCGGCGTCCCCCCCAGACTGTCAGGGGAGACCCAGTACTTC.

This clonotype was picked up a small number of times. A much more abundant neighbour one base away suggests this may be a read error. V usage is TRBV20-1 and J usage is TRBJ2-2, with D tentatively TRBD2 (5 bases). V was cut by 3 bases and J by 1 base, with 6 bases left in between. Germline CDR1 is DFQATT and CDR2 is SNEGSKA (reference sequence). The CDR3 is 13 amino acids. The CDR3 region is CSASGLNTGELFF. Here the CDR3 DNA reads TGCAGTGCTAGCGGACTGAACACCGGGGAGCTGTTTTTT.

This CDR3 is CARRLAGGYEQYF. In DNA form, the CDR3 reads TGTGCCAGAAGATTAGCGGGTGGCTACGAGCAGTACTTC. The genes are TRBV11-1 and TRBJ2-7, with 7 bases fitting TRBD2. This CDR3 spans 13 amino acids. V was pared by 9 bases and J by 3 bases, with 8 bases of the junction left unmatched. CDR1 is SGHAT, CDR2 FQDESV, per germline (reference sequence).

This clonotype was detected only a few times. The V gene is TRBV20-1, the J gene TRBJ2-1; 7 nucleotides align to TRBD2. Unmatched junction bases numbered 3, after V lost 0 bases and J lost 7 bases. CDR1 is DFQATT, CDR2 SNEGSKA, per germline (reference sequence). There are 13 residues in the CDR3. CDR3 sequence reads: CSARETSRNEQFF. The CDR3 DNA reads as TGCAGTGCTAGAGAGACTAGCAGAAATGAGCAGTTCTTC.

Comment on this clonotype: The junction and the germline gene differ at one end; a read error may be behind it. This chain connects TRBV4-2 to TRBJ2-1, with D perhaps TRBD2 (6 bases). Germline V gene lookup returns CDR1 LGHNA and CDR2 YNFKEQ. The CDR3 runs 18 residues. The CDR3 region has the DNA TGTGTCAGCAGCCAACCCCCGGGACGGGGGTATTCTAGAAATGAGCAGTTCTTC. The encoded protein is CVSSQPPGRGYSRNEQFF.

Comment on this clonotype: A read error may explain this, as a much larger clone is one base away. This sequence joins TRBV5-6 and TRBJ2-7; no clear D. Germline V gene sequence: CDR1 SGHDT, CDR2 YYEEEE. This CDR3 has 11 residues. CDR3 protein: CASCLADEQYF. The CDR3 DNA is TGTGCCAGCTGCTTGGCCGACGAGCAGTACTTC.

This clonotype was counted between two and nine times. The genes are TRBV5-1 and TRBJ2-1, with no clear D. This CDR3 is 19 amino acids long. V shed 3 bases and J shed 1 base, with 23 bases lying between them. The germline gives CDR1 SGHRS, CDR2 YFSETQ. Written as DNA, the CDR3 is TGCGCCAGCAGCTCCACCATTCCCTTCCAGGCCGTATCCTACAATGAGCAGTTCTTC. It translates to CASSSTIPFQAVSYNEQFF. Full variable domain (missing parts from reference TRBV5-1 and TRBJ2-1): KAGVTQTPRYLIKTRGQQVTLSCSPISGHRSVSWYQQTPGQGLQFLFEYFSETQRNKGNFPGRFSGRQFSNSRSEMNVSTLELGDSALYLCASSSTIPFQAVSYNEQFFGPGTRLTVL.

The chain recombines TRBV6-6 with TRBJ1-5; no clear D gene. The germline V gene has CDR1 MNHNY and CDR2 SVGAGI (reference sequence). The CDR3 extends over 15 amino acids. The ends were cut back, 10 bases at V and 0 bases at J, with 16 bases in the middle. CDR3 in amino acids: CATLTYGVSNQPQHF. The DNA of the CDR3 is TGTGCCACCTTAACCTACGGGGTTAGCAATCAGCCCCAGCATTTT.